This entry concerns a single T cell receptor beta chain. The data are from a study of blood T cell repertoires in COVID-19. Overall study: Collection of acute and convalescent COVID-19 samples took place in the United States, Italy and Spain. PBMCs, B-cell-depleted T cells, or T cells provided the cDNA or gDNA that made up the material.

The CDR3 spans 11 residues. V was clipped by 8 bases and J by 8 bases, with 10 bases between them. Germline V gene sequence: CDR1 MNHEY, CDR2 SVGAGI. Seattle patients were enrolled while actively infected and followed longitudinally. In the study's own analysis: Amplifying reference gene primers gave estimates of nucleated cell counts. TCRdb keeps only in-frame clones here, not all; method: immunoSEQ multiplex PCR. Clone size and the V and J calls come from that table; the DNA yielded D and trimming. This table holds under 450,000 clones, approximately 86% found once. Material: peripheral blood. The receptor was derived from a woman aged 60 to 75 with COVID-19, enrolled during active disease. This chain connects TRBV6-5 to TRBJ2-1; D gene uncertain. For the CDR3, the DNA is TGTGCCAGCGGCACCCTGGATGAGCAGTTCTTC. Its translation: CASGTLDEQFF.